The source of this TCR beta chain is a study of T cells in women clearing cervical HPV infection. On the study more broadly: Blood came at first lesion visit for cases, post-clearance for controls.

Study conclusions and caveats: Controls had more TRBV6-7 (about 0.15%) than cases (about 0.11%).

On this clone itself: Its antigen remains unknown. Coverage ceases 3 residues before the CDR3 finishes, and the germline J gene fills in the end.

The CDR3 length is 16 residues. The V gene's germline CDR1 is GTSNPN and CDR2 SVGIG (reference sequence). V was pared by 3 bases and J by 4 bases, with 10 bases of the junction left unmatched. Only in-frame clones appear in the TCRdb table, and some are missing; sequencing was by immunoSEQ multiplex PCR. In all, the sample yields 25,000 to 35,000 clones. The origin of this receptor is a woman between 18 and 75 years old with a cervical HPV16 infection that either progressed to CIN3+ or cleared (not recorded which). Sequencing was done on a sample of blood buffy coat. The chain is built from TRBV30 and TRBJ1-1; TRBD1 matches at 11 bases. CDR3 sequence reads: CAWSGQGASKGTEAFF. The part of the CDR3 DNA that was read is TGTGCCTGGAGCGGACAGGGGGCGAGTAAAGGCACTGAA.